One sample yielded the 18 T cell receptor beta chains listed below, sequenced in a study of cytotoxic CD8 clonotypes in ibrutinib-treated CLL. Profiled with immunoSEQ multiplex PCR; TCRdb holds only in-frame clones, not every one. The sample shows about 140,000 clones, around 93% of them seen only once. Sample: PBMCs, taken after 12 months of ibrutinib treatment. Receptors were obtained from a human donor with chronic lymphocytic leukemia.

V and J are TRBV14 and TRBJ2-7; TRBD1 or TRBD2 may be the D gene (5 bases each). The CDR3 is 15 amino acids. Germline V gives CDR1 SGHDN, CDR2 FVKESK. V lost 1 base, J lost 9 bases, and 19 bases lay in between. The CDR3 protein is CASSQGQGRLQGQYF. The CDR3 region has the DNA TGTGCCAGCAGCCAAGGCCAGGGACGGCTTCAAGGGCAGTACTTC.

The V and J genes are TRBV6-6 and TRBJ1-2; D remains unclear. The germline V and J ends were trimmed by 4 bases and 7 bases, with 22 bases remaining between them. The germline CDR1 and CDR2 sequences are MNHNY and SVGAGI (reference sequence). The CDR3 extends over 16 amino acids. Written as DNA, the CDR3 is TGTGCCAGCAGTTCCAGAAAAGGCGGGCCTATGAGTGGCTACACCTTC. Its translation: CASSSRKGGPMSGYTF.

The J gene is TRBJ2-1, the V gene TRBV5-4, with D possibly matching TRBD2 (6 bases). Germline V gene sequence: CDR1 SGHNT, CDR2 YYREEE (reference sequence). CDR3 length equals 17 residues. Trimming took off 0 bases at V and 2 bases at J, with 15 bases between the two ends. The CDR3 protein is CASSLGSRERAYNEQFF. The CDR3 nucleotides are TGTGCCAGCAGCTTGGGTTCCCGGGAGAGAGCCTACAATGAGCAGTTCTTC.

CDR3 sequence: CASSPLGGGRAEVIQETQYF. DNA of the CDR3: TGTGCCAGCAGTCCCCTGGGAGGCGGGAGGGCGGAGGTGATTCAAGAGACCCAGTACTTC. J is TRBJ2-5 and V is TRBV27, with 9 bases lining up with TRBD2. With V trimmed by 5 bases and J by 2 bases, 21 bases remained unmatched. The germline V gene encodes CDR1 MNHEY and CDR2 SMNVEV (reference sequence). This CDR3 comprises 20 residues.

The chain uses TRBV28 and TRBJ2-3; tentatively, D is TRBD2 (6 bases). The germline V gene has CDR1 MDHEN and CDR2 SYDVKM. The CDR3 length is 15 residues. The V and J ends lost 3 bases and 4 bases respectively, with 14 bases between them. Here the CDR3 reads CASSFFRGLSDTQYF. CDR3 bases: TGTGCCAGCAGTTTCTTCCGGGGGTTGTCAGATACGCAGTATTTT. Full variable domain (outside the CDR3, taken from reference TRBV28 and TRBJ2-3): DVKVTQSSRYLVKRTGEKVFLECVQDMDHENMFWYRQDPGLGLRLIYFSYDVKMKEKGDIPEGYSVSREKKERFSLILESASTNQTSMYLCASSFFRGLSDTQYFGPGTRLTVL.

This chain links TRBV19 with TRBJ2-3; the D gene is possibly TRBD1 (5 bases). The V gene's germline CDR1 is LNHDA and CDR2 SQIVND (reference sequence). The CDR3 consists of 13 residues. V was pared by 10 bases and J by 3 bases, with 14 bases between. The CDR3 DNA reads TGTGCCACCCAAGTACCAGGGACAGATACGCAGTATTTT. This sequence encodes CATQVPGTDTQYF. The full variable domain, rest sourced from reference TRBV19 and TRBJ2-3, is DGGITQSPKYLFRKEGQNVTLSCEQNLNHDAMYWYRQDPGQGLRLIYYSQIVNDFQKGDIAEGYSVSREKKESFPLTVTSAQKNPTAFYLCATQVPGTDTQYFGPGTRLTVL.

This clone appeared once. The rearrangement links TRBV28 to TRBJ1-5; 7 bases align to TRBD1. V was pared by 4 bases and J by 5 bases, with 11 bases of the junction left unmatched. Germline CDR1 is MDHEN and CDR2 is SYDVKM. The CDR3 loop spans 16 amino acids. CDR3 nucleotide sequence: TGTGCCAGCAGTTGGGGATCCCGGACAGGATATCAGCCCCAGCATTTT. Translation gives CASSWGSRTGYQPQHF.

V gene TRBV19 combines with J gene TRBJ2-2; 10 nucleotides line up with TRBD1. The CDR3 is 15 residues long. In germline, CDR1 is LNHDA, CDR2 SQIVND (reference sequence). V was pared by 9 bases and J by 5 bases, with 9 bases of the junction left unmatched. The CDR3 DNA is TGTGCCAGCCTACCAGAGGACAGGGGGACCGGGGAGCTGTTTTTT. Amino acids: CASLPEDRGTGELFF.

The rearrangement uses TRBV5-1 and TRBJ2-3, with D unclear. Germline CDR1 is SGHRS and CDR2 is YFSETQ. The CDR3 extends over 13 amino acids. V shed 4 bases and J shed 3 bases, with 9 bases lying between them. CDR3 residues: CASSQTATDTQYF. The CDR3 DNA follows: TGCGCCAGCAGCCAGACCGCTACAGATACGCAGTATTTT.

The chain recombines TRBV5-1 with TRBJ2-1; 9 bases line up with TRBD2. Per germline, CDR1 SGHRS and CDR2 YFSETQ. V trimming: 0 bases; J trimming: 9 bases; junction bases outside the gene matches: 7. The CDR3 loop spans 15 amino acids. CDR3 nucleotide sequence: TGCGCCAGCAGCTTGGGGGCGGGAGGGCCGAGTGAGCAGTTCTTC. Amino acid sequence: CASSLGAGGPSEQFF.

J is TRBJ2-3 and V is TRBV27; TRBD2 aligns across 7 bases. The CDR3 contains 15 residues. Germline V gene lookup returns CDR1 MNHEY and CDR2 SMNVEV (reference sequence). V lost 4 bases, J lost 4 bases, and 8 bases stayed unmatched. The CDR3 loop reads CASSYTPGGSDTQYF. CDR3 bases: TGTGCCAGCAGTTATACCCCCGGGGGGTCAGATACGCAGTATTTT.

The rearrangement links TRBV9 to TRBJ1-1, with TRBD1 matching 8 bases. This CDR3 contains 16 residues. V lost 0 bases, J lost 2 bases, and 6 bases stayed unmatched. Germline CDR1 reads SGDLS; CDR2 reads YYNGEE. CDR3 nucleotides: TGTGCCAGCAGCGTAGCCCAGGGGGCCGGTAACACTGAAGCTTTCTTT. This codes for CASSVAQGAGNTEAFF.

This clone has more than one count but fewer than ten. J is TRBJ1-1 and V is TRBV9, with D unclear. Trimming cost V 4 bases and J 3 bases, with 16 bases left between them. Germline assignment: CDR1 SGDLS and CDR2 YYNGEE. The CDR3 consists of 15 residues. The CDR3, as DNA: TGTGCCAGCAGCCCTTGGGAAGGGCGGGACACTGAAGCTTTCTTT. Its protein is CASSPWEGRDTEAFF.

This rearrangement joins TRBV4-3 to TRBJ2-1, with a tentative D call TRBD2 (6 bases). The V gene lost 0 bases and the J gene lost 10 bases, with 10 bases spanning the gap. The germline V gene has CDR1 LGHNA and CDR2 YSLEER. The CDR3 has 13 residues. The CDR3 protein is CASSQEGLAEQFF. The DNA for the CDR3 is TGCGCCAGCAGCCAAGAAGGGCTAGCGGAGCAGTTCTTC.

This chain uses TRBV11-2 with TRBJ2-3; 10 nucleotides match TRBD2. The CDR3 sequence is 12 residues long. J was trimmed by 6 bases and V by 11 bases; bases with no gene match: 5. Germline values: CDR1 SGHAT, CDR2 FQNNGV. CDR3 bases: TGTGCCGAGCGGGAGGGCCGGGATACGCAGTATTTT. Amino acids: CAEREGRDTQYF.

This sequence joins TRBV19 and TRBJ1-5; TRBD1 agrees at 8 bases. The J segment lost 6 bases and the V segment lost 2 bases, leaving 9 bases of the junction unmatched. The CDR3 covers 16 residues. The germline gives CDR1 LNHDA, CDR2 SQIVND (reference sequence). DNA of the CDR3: TGTGCCAGTAGTATATTGGTCGGCAGGGGGCCTCAGCCCCAGCATTTT. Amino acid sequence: CASSILVGRGPQPQHF.

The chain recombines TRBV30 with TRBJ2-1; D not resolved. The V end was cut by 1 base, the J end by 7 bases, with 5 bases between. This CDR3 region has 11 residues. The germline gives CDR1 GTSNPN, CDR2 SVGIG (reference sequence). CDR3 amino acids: CAWSEPNEQFF. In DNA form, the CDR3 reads TGTGCCTGGAGTGAGCCTAATGAGCAGTTCTTC.

CDR3 sequence (DNA): TGCAGCGTCGGTACAGGGGGAATTAATGAAAAACTGTTTTTT. It yields the protein CSVGTGGINEKLFF. The chain employs TRBV29-1 and TRBJ1-4; 8 nucleotides match TRBD1. Per germline, CDR1 SQVTM and CDR2 ANQGSEA. The CDR3 is made up of 14 amino acids. After removal of 6 bases from V and 4 bases from J, the junction contained 7 bases not matched to a gene.